This T cell receptor (beta chain) was profiled in a study of blood T cell repertoires in COVID-19. Study-level information: T cells, B-cell-depleted T cells, or PBMCs provided the cDNA or gDNA that served as material.

Unmatched junction bases numbered 2, after V lost 1 base and J lost 4 bases. Germline V lookup: CDR1 SGHTA, CDR2 FQGTGA. CDR3 size: 15 residues. Only in-frame clones appear in the TCRdb table, and some are missing; sequencing was by immunoSEQ multiplex PCR. The sample contains roughly 310,000 clones, over 75% of which appear only once. The source of this sequence is a woman aged 50 to 60 with active or convalescent COVID-19. Sequencing was performed on peripheral blood. V usage is TRBV7-3 and J usage is TRBJ2-1; 9 nucleotides align to TRBD2. The CDR3 here is CASSLSLAGYNEQFF. Here the CDR3 DNA reads TGTGCCAGCAGCTTAAGCCTAGCGGGATACAATGAGCAGTTCTTC.